This T cell receptor (beta chain) emerged from a study of beta chain features in type 1 diabetes. This CDR3 region has 15 residues. Trimming took off 0 bases at V and 1 base at J, with 7 bases between the two ends. CDR1 is MNHEY, CDR2 SVGAGI, per germline. The investigators reverse transcribed all of the isolated RNA, so they sequenced expressed TCRB transcripts. TCRdb keeps only in-frame clones here, not all; method: immunoSEQ multiplex PCR. Of 240,000 or so clones listed, roughly 21% are singletons. This clone was counted a few times. Its antigen is unidentified. General study findings and limits: Naive, central memory and Treg TCRB repertoires appeared more alike in patients than in healthy donors. Shortening of TCRB CDR3s, moderate but significant, appeared in all four CD4+ subsets of Type 1 diabetes patients.

The sample consisted of naive CD4+ T cells from blood. J is TRBJ1-5 and V is TRBV6-5; D unresolved. This TCR came from a woman between 35 and 50 years old with type 1 diabetes. The CDR3 coding sequence is TGTGCCAGCAGTTACTCCCGGGGAAGCAATCAGCCCCAGCATTTT. This encodes CASSYSRGSNQPQHF.